This TCR beta chain was recorded in a study of blood T cells in healthy people across ages. On the study more broadly: T cells yielded about one barcoded beta molecule per two cells through template switching.

This clonotype has just a few counts. Its antigen is unknown. The authors ran a second PCR of about 6 to 12 cycles using a sample-barcoded 5' primer and a J-beta primer mix. TCRdb itself ran the 5' RACE reads through MiXCR, one entry per CDR3 protein. Of approximately 810,000 distinct CDR3 sequences listed, about 28% are singletons. Points from the study as a whole: The fall in TCR beta diversity per million T cells was roughly linear with age.

V shed 6 bases, J shed 7 bases, and the junction held 16 bases outside the gene matches. The CDR3 sequence is 16 residues long. Germline V CDR1 and CDR2: MDHEN, SYDVKM. The V gene is TRBV28, the J gene TRBJ1-2; 8 bases align to TRBD1. The sequenced material came from blood. The TCR was taken from a woman aged 80 or older in good health. The CDR3 sequence is CASSSPPGTGGLGYTF. In DNA form, the CDR3 reads TGTGCCAGCAGCTCACCCCCCGGGACAGGCGGGCTTGGCTACACCTTC.